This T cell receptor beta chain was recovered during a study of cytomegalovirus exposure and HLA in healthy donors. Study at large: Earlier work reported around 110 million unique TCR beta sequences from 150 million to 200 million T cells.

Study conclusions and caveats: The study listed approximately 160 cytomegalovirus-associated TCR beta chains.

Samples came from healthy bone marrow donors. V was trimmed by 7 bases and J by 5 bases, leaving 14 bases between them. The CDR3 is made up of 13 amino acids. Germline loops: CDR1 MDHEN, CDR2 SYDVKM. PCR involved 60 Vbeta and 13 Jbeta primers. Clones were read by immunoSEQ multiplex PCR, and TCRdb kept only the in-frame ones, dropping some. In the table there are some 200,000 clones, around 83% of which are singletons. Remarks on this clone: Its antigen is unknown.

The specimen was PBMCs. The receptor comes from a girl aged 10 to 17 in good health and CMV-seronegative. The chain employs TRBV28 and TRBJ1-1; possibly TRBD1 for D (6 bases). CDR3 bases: TGTGCCAGCACCCCTGAGAGGGGGACTGAAGCTTTCTTT. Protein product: CASTPERGTEAFF.